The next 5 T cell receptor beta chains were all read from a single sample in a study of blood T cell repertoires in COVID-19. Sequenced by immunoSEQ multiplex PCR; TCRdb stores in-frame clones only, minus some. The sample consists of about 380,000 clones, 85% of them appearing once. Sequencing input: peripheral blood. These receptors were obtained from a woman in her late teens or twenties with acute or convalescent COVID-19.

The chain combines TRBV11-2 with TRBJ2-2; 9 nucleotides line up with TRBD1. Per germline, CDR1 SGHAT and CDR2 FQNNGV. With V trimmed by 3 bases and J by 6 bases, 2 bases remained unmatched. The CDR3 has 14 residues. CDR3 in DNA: TGTGCCAGCAGCTTGGACAGGGGCCCCGGGGAGCTGTTTTTT. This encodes CASSLDRGPGELFF.

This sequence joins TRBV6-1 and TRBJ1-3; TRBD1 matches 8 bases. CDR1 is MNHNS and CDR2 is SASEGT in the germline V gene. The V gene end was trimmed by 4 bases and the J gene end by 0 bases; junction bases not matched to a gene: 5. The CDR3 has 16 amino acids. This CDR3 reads CASSGDRTNSGNTIYF. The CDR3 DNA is TGTGCCAGCAGTGGGGACAGGACCAACTCTGGAAACACCATATATTTT.

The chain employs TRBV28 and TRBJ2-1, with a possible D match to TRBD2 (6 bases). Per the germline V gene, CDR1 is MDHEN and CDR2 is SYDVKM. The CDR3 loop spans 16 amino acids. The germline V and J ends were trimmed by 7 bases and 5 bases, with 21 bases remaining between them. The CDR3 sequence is CASTIRREFHDNEQFF. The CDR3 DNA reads TGTGCCAGCACCATCCGGCGGGAATTCCACGACAATGAGCAGTTCTTC.

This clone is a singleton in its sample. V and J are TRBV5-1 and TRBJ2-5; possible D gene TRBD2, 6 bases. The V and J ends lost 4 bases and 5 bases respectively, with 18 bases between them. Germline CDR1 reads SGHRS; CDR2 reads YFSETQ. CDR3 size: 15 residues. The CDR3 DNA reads TGCGCCAGCAGCCCGGGACTCAGGGCGATCGAGACCCAGTACTTC. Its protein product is CASSPGLRAIETQYF.

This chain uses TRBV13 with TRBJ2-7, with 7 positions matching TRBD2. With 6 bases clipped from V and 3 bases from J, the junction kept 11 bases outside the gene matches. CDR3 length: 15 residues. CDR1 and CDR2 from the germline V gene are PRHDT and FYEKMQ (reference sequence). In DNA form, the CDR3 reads TGTGCCAGCAGACGTACTAGCGATGGAGACTACGAGCAGTACTTC. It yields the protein CASRRTSDGDYEQYF. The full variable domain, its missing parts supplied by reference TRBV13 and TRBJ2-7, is AAGVIQSPRHLIKEKRETATLKCYPIPRHDTVYWYQQGPGQDPQFLISFYEKMQSDKGSIPDRFSAQQFSDYHSELNMSSLELGDSALYFCASRRTSDGDYEQYFGPGTRLTVT.